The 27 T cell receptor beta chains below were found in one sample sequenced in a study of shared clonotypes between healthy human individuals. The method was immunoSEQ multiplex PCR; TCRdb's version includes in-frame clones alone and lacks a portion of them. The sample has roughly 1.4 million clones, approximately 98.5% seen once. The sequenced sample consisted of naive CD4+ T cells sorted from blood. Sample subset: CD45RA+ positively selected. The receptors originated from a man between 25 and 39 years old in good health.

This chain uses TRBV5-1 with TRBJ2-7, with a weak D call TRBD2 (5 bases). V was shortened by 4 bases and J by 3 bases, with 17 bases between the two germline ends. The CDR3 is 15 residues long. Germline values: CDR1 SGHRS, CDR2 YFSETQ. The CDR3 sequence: CASSGPGSDVYEQYF. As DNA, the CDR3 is TGCGCCAGCAGCGGGCCGGGTAGCGACGTCTACGAGCAGTACTTC.

The DNA of the CDR3 is TGTGCCAGCAGCCGGGGGGATGGCTACACCTTC. Its translation is CASSRGDGYTF. The chain employs TRBV6-6 and TRBJ1-2; the D gene is possibly TRBD1 (5 bases). Trimming stripped 6 bases from V and 6 bases from J, with 8 bases between. The CDR3 runs 11 residues. CDR1 and CDR2 (germline): MNHNY, SVGAGI (reference sequence).

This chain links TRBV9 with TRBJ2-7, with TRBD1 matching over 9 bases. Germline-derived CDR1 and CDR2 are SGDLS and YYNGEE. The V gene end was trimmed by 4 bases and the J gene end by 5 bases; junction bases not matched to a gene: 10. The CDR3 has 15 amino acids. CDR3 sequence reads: CASSFSGTGSHEQYF. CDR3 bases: TGTGCCAGCAGCTTTTCCGGGACAGGGTCTCACGAGCAGTACTTC. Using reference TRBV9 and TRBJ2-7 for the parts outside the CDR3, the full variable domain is DSGVTQTPKHLITATGQRVTLRCSPRSGDLSVYWYQQSLDQGLQFLIQYYNGEERAKGNILERFSAQQFPDLHSELNLSSLELGDSALYFCASSFSGTGSHEQYFGPGTRLTVT.

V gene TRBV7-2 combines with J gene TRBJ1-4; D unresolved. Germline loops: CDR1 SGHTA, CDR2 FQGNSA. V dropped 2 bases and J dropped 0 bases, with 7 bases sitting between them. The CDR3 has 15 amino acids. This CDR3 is CASSLSGPTNEKLFF. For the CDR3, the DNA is TGTGCCAGCAGCTTATCGGGCCCAACTAATGAAAAACTGTTTTTT.

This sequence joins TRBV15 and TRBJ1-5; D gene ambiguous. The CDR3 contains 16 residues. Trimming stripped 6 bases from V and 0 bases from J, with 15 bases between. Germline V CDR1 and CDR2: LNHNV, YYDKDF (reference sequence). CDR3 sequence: CATRESRVGSNQPQHF. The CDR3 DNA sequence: TGTGCCACCAGGGAGAGTAGGGTAGGTAGCAATCAGCCCCAGCATTTT. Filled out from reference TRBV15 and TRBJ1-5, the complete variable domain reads DAMVIQNPRYQVTQFGKPVTLSCSQTLNHNVMYWYQQKSSQAPKLLFHYYDKDFNNEADTPDNFQSRRPNTSFCFLDIRSPGLGDTAMYLCATRESRVGSNQPQHFGDGTRLSIL.

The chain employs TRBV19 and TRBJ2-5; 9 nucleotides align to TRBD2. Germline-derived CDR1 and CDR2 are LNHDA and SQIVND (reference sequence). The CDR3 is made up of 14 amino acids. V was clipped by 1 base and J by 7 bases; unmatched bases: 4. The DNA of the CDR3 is TGTGCCAGTAGTATAGTCGGGCGGGAGGGGACCCAGTACTTC. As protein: CASSIVGREGTQYF.

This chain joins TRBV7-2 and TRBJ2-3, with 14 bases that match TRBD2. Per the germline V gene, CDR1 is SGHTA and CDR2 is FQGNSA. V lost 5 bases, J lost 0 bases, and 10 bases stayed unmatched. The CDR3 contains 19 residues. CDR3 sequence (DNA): TGTGCCAGCAGCCCCCGACTAGCGGGAGGGCCGAGGAGCACAGATACGCAGTATTTT. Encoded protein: CASSPRLAGGPRSTDTQYF.

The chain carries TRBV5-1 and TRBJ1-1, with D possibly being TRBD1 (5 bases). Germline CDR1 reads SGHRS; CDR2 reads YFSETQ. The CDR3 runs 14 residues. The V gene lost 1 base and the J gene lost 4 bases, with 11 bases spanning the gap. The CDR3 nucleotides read TGCGCCAGCAGCTTGTTTCGTGACAGCACTGAAGCTTTCTTT. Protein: CASSLFRDSTEAFF.

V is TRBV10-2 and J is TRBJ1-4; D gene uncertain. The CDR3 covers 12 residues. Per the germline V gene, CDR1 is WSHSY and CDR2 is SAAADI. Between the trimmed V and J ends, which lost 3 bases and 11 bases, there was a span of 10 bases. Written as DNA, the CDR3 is TGCGCCAGCAGTGAACCTTTCGGGAAACTGTTTTTT. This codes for CASSEPFGKLFF.

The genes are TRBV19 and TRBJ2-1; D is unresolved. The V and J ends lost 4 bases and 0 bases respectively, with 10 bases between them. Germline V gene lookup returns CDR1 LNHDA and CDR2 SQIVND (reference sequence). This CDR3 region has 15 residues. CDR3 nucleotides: TGTGCCAGTAGTACGAACATCGGCTCCTACAATGAGCAGTTCTTC. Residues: CASSTNIGSYNEQFF.

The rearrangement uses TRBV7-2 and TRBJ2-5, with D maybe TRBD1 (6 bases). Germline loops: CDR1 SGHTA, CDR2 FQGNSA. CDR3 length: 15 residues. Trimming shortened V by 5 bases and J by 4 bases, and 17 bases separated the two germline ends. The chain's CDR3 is CASSPTQGRGETQYF. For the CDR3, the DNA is TGTGCCAGCAGCCCCACACAGGGCAGGGGAGAGACCCAGTACTTC. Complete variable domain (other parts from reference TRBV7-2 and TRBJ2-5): GAGVSQSPSNKVTEKGKDVELRCDPISGHTALYWYRQSLGQGLEFLIYFQGNSAPDKSGLPSDRFSAERTGGSVSTLTIQRTQQEDSAVYLCASSPTQGRGETQYFGPGTRLLVL.

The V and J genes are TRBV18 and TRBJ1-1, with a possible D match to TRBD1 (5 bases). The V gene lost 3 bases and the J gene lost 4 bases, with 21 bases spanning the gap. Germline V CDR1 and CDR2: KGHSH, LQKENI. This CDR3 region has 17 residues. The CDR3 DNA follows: TGTGCCAGCTCACCCGGGCAGGGTGCGCGATTTTCCACTGAAGCTTTCTTT. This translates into CASSPGQGARFSTEAFF.

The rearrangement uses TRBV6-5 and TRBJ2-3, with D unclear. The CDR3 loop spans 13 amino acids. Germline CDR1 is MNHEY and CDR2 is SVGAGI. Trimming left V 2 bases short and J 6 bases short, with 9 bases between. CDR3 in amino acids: CASSYPYLDTQYF. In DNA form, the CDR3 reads TGTGCCAGCAGTTACCCCTATCTTGATACGCAGTATTTT.

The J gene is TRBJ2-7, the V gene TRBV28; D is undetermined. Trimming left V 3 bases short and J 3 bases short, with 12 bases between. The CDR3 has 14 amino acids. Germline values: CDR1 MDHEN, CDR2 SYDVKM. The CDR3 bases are TGTGCCAGCAGTTTCCCCACCCGGAACTACGAGCAGTACTTC. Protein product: CASSFPTRNYEQYF.

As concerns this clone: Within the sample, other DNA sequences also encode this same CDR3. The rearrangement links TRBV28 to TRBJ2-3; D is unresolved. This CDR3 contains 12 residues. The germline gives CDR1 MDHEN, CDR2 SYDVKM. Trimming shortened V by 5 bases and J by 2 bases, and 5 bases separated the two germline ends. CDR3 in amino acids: CASSPNTDTQYF. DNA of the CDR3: TGTGCCAGCAGTCCGAACACAGATACGCAGTATTTT.

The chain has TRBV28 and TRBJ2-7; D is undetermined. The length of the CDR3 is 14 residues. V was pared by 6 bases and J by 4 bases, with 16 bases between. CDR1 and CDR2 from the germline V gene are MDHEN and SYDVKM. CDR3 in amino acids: CASSPIPPFYEQYF. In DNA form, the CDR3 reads TGTGCCAGCAGCCCTATCCCCCCTTTTTACGAGCAGTACTTC.

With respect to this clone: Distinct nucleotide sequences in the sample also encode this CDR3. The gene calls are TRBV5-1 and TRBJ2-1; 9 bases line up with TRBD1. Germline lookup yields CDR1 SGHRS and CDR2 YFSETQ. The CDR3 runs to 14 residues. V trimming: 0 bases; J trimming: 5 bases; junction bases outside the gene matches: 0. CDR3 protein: CASSLGTGDNEQFF. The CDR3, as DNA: TGCGCCAGCAGCTTGGGGACAGGGGACAATGAGCAGTTCTTC.

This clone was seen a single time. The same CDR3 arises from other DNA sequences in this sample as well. Written as DNA, the CDR3 is TGTGCCAGCAGCCTCCGACTAGCGGGAGCCTACGAGCAGTACTTC. As protein: CASSLRLAGAYEQYF. The genes are TRBV11-2 and TRBJ2-7; 12 bases match TRBD2. The CDR3 runs to 15 residues. Germline V gene lookup returns CDR1 SGHAT and CDR2 FQNNGV. V gave up 5 bases and J gave up 2 bases; unmatched junction bases: 4.

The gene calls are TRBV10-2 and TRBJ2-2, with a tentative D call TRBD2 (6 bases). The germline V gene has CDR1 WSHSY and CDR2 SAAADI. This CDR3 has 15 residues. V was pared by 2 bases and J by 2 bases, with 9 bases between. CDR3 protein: CASSEPSVNTGELFF. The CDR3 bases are TGCGCCAGCAGTGAGCCTAGCGTCAACACCGGGGAGCTGTTTTTT.

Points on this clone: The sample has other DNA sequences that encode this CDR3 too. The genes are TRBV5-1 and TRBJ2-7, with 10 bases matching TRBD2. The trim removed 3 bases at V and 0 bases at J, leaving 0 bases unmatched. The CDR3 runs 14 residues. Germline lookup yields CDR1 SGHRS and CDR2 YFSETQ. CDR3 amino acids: CASSSSGSSYEQYF. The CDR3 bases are TGCGCCAGCAGCTCTAGCGGGAGCTCCTACGAGCAGTACTTC.

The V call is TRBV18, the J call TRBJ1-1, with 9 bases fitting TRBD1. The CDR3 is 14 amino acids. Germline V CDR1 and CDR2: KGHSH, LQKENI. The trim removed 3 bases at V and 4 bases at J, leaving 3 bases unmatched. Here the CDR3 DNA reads TGTGCCAGCTCACCGGGGACAGGGAGCACTGAAGCTTTCTTT. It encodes CASSPGTGSTEAFF.

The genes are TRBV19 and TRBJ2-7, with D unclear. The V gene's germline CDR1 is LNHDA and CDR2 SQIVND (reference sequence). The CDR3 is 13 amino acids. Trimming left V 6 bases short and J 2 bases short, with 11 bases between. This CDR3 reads CASSRESTYEQYF. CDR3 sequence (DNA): TGTGCCAGTAGCCGAGAGTCGACCTACGAGCAGTACTTC.

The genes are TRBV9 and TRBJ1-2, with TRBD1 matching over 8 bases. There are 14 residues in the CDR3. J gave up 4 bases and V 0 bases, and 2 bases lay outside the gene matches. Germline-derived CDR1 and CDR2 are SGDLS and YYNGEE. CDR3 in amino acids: CASSVDRGIYGYTF. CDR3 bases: TGTGCCAGCAGCGTAGACAGGGGGATCTATGGCTACACCTTC.

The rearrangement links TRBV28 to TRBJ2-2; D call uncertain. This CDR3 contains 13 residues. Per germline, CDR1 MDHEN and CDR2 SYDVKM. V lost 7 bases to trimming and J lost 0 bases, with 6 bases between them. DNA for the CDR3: TGTGCCAGCACAGACGCGAACACCGGGGAGCTGTTTTTT. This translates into CASTDANTGELFF. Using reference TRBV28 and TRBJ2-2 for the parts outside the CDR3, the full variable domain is DVKVTQSSRYLVKRTGEKVFLECVQDMDHENMFWYRQDPGLGLRLIYFSYDVKMKEKGDIPEGYSVSREKKERFSLILESASTNQTSMYLCASTDANTGELFFGEGSRLTVL.

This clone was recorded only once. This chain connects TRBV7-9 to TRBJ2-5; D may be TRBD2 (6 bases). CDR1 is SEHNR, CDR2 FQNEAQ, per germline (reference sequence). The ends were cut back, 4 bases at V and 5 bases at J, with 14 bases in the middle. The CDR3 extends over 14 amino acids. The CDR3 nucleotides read TGTGCCAGCAGCTCCCCGCGGGATTGGGAGACCCAGTACTTC. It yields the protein CASSSPRDWETQYF.

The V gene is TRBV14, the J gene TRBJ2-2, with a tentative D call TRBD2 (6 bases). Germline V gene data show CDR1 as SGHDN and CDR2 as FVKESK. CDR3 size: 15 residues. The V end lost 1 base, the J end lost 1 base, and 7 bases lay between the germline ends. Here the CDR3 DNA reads TGTGCCAGCAGCCAAGCGCGGGGGAACACCGGGGAGCTGTTTTTT. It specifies CASSQARGNTGELFF.

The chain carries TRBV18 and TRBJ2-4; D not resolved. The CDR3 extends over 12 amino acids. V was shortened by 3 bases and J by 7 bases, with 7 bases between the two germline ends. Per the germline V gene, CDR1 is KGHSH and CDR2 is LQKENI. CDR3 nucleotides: TGTGCCAGCTCACCTCAGGAGAACATTCAGTACTTC. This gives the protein CASSPQENIQYF.